This T cell receptor (beta chain) was identified during a study of T-cell reconstitution after alpha-beta-depleted transplantation in children. CDR3 size: 16 residues. The J segment lost 7 bases and the V segment lost 5 bases, leaving 10 bases of the junction unmatched. Comment on this clonotype: The target antigen is unknown.

As it was prepared, the TCRbeta library received unique molecular identifiers. Each CDR3 protein gets one entry after TCRdb re-called the PCR reads with MiXCR. The data contain about a million distinct CDR3 sequences, about 29% of them singletons. Findings and caveats of the study: About two months after transplant, alpha-beta T cells reportedly came from several hundred expanded graft clones. Some patients owed their high day-60 TCRbeta diversity to surviving recipient T cells and thymic progenitors.

The clonotype was recovered from a boy in the first two years of life who had a stem cell transplant for SCID, so the T cells may come from the graft donor. This material consisted of PBMCs, mostly from graft donor cells, taken 360 days after TCRalphabeta/CD19-depleted stem cell transplant. The rearrangement links TRBV12-3 or TRBV12-4 to TRBJ1-5; 11 bases fit TRBD1. CDR3 nucleotides: TGTGCCAGCAGTCCGGGGACAGGGGGGATTCGGCAGCCCCAGCATTTT. Translation: CASSPGTGGIRQPQHF.